This section outlines one T cell receptor (beta chain) sequence together with its context. Use of 60 Vbeta and 13 Jbeta primers characterized the PCR. Measured with immunoSEQ multiplex PCR; TCRdb has only the in-frame clones, and not every one. Counted here are some 98,000 clones, roughly four fifths occurring once; the ten biggest clones make up more than 3%. The sample is drawn from a study of cytomegalovirus exposure and HLA in healthy donors. Germline CDR1 reads SGHNT; CDR2 reads YYREEE (reference sequence). V shed 5 bases and J 4 bases; nucleotides not matched to a gene: 8. The CDR3 extends over 15 amino acids.

The source material was PBMCs. The receptor's source is a female donor in good health and CMV-seropositive. The chain combines TRBV5-4 with TRBJ2-3, with 9 bases matching TRBD2. The CDR3 DNA reads as TGTGCCAGCAGTTCGGCTAGCGGGGTTGCAGATACGCAGTATTTT. It specifies CASSSASGVADTQYF.